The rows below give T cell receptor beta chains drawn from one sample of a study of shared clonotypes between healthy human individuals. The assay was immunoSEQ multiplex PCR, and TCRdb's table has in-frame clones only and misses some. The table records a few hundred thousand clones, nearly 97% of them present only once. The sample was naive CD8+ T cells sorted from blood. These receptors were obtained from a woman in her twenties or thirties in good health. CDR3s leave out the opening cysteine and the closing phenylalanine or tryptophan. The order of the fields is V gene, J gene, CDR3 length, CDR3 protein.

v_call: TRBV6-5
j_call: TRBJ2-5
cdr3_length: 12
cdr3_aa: ASSYSPGGETQY

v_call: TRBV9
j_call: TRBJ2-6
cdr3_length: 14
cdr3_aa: ASSIDRSSGANVLT

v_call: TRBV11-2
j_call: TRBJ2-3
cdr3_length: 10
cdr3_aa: ASMREPGTQY

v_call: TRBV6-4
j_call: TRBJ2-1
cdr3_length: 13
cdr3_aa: ASSQPGQGRDEQF

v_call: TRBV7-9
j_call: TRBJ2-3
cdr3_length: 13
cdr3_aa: ASSLQTGTRDTQY

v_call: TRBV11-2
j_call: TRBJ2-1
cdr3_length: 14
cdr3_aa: ASSLGVGGVYNEQF

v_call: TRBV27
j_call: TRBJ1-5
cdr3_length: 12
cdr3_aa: ASSSSTGMQPQH

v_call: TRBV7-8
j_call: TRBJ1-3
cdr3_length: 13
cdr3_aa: ASSLGVRSGNTIY

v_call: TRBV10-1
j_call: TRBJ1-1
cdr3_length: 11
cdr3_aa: ASSESTALEAF

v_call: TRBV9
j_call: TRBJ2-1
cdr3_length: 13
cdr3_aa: ASTPVGGSYNEQF

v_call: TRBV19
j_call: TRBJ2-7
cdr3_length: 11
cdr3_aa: ASSSDRPYEQY

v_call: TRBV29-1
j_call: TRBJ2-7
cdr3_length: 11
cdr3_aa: SVELAGSYEQY

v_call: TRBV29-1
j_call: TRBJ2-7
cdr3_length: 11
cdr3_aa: SVDEGLSYEQY

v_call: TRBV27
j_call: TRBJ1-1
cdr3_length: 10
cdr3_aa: ASRRQGDEAF

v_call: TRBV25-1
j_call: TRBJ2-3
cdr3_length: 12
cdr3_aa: ATQRGGRTDTQY

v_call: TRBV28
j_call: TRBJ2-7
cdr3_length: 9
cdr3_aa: ASQGGYEQY

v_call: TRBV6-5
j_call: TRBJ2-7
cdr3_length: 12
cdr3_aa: ASRPDRGPYEQY

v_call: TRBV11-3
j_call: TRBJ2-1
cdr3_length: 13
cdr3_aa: ASSYTSGPYNEQF

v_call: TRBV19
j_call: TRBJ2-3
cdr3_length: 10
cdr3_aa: ASSSGTDTQY

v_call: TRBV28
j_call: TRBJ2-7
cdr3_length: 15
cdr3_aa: ASTDGLAGRASYEQY

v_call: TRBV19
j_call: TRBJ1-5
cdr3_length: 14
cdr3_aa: ASKVVGSGLGQPQH

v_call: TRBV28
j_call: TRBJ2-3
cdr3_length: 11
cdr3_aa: ASSSTDRGRGD

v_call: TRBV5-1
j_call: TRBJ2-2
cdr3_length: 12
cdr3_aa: ASSLLGSAGELF

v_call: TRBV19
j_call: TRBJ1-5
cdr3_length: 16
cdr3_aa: ASSDAGTGIDSNQPQH

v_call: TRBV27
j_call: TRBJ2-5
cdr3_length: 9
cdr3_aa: ASLQGGEQY

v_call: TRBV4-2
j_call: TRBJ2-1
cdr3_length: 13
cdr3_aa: ASSLPGEGYNEQF

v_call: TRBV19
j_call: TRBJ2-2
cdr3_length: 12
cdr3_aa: ASSLVMNTGELF

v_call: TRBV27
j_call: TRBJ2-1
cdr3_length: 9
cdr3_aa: ASTDWNEQF

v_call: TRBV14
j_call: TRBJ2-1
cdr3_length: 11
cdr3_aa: ASGTQSFDEQF

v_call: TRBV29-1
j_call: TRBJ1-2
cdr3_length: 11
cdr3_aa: SVGTPTNYGYT

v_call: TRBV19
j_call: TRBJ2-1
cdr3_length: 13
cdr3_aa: ASSIDLMSGVEQF

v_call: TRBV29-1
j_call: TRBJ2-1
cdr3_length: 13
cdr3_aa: SVEGGTSGLNEQF

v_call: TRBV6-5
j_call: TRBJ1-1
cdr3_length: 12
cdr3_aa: ASSYRGGGMKAF

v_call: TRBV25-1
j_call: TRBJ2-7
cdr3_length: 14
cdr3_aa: ASSESWASGTYEQY

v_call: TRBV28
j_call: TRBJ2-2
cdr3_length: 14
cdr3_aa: ASSLVGLAPTGELF

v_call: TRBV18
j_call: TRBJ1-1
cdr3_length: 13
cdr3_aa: ASSPRGGANTEAF

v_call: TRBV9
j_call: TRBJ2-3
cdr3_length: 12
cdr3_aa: ASSVGTSTDTQY

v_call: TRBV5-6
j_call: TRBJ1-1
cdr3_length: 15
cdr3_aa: ASSLVGQGDLNTEAF

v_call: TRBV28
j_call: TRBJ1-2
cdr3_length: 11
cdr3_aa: ASSLTSNYGYT

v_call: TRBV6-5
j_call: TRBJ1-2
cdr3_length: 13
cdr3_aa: ASSYSGRGVSGYT

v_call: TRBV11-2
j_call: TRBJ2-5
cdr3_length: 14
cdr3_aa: ASSLEAPRRGETQY

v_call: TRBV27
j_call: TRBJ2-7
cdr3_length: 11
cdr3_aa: ASSFLPSYEQY

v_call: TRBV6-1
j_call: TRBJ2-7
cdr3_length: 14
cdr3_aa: ASSDDQREDPYEQY

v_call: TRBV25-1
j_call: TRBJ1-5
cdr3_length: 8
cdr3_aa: ASTNQPQH

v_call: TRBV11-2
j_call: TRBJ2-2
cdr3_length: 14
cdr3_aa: ASSLDRLSPTGELF

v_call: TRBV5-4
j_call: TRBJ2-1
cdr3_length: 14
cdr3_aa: ASSGLPSGHYNEQF

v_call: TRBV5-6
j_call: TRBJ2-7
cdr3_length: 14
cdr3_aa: ASSLGLPGGYDEQY

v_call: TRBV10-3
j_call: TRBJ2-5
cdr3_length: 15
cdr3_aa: AISEGPAGGLQETQY

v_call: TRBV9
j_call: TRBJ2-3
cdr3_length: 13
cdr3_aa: ASPRKREGTDTQY

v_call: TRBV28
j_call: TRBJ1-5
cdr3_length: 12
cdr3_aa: ASSLGDPNQPQH